Shown below are 21 T cell receptor beta chains from a single sample sequenced in a study of blood T cell repertoires in COVID-19. Assay used: immunoSEQ multiplex PCR; TCRdb lists only in-frame clones, some missing. The profile shows 250,000 or so clones, 89% of them singletons. Sequenced: peripheral blood. Receptors originate from a woman aged 35 to 49 who had recovered from COVID-19.

V gene TRBV6-5 combines with J gene TRBJ2-1, with 7 bases identical to TRBD2. The germline V gene has CDR1 MNHEY and CDR2 SVGAGI. J lost 0 bases, V lost 7 bases, and 6 bases had no gene match. The CDR3 runs to 15 residues. In nucleotides, the CDR3 is TGTGCCAGCACCAGTTTAGCGGGCTCCTACAATGAGCAGTTCTTC. Protein product: CASTSLAGSYNEQFF.

This chain connects TRBV5-1 to TRBJ2-2; D is possibly TRBD1 (5 bases). The germline gives CDR1 SGHRS, CDR2 YFSETQ. V gave up 5 bases and J gave up 8 bases, with 16 bases separating them. CDR3 length: 14 amino acids. The CDR3 coding sequence is TGCGCCAGCAGGCCTGACTGGGGCCGGGGGGAGCTGTTTTTT. Translating gives CASRPDWGRGELFF.

This rearrangement joins TRBV11-2 to TRBJ2-7, with a tentative D call TRBD1 (6 bases). CDR3 length: 15 amino acids. The germline V gene encodes CDR1 SGHAT and CDR2 FQNNGV. The V end lost 5 bases, the J end lost 3 bases, and 17 bases lay between the germline ends. DNA of the CDR3: TGTGCCAGCAGCCTAGGGGGACAAGCCCTCTACGAGCAGTACTTC. Protein product: CASSLGGQALYEQYF.

The J gene is TRBJ1-1, the V gene TRBV30; D is perhaps TRBD1 (5 bases). V was clipped by 0 bases and J by 3 bases, with 8 bases between them. This CDR3 is 13 amino acids long. Germline CDR1 GTSNPN, CDR2 SVGIG (reference sequence). CDR3 region: CAWSVGGDTEAFF. CDR3 in DNA: TGTGCCTGGAGTGTGGGGGGGGACACTGAAGCTTTCTTT.

J is TRBJ2-2 and V is TRBV5-1; D uncertain. In germline, CDR1 is SGHRS, CDR2 YFSETQ. Trimming removed 4 bases at V and 5 bases at J, with 12 bases between. The length of the CDR3 is 14 residues. The CDR3 nucleotides read TGCGCCAGCAGCCCGCAAGAGGCGACCGGGGAGCTGTTTTTT. This encodes CASSPQEATGELFF.

The J gene is TRBJ1-2, the V gene TRBV24-1; TRBD1 matches at 9 bases. V shed 4 bases and J 0 bases; nucleotides not matched to a gene: 5. The CDR3 loop spans 16 amino acids. From germline, CDR1 is KGHDR and CDR2 SFDVKD. As DNA, the CDR3 is TGTGCCACCAGTGAAGGACAGGGGAATGCTAACTATGGCTACACCTTC. As protein: CATSEGQGNANYGYTF.

The chain employs TRBV5-4 and TRBJ2-7; D possibly corresponds to TRBD2 (6 bases). Germline V gene data show CDR1 as SGHNT and CDR2 as YYREEE (reference sequence). Trimming stripped 4 bases from V and 0 bases from J, with 11 bases between. The CDR3 runs 14 residues. CDR3 DNA: TGTGCCAGCAGCATGACGGGGGACTCCTACGAGCAGTACTTC. Its translation is CASSMTGDSYEQYF.

The chain employs TRBV13 and TRBJ2-5; TRBD2 matches 12 bases. Germline CDR1 reads PRHDT; CDR2 reads FYEKMQ (reference sequence). J lost 4 bases, V lost 5 bases, and 14 bases had no gene match. This CDR3 has 18 residues. The CDR3 region has the DNA TGTGCCAGCAGCAGCTCCGGGACTAGCGGGCTCTTTCGAGAGACCCAGTACTTC. This translates into CASSSSGTSGLFRETQYF.

V gene TRBV11-1 combines with J gene TRBJ2-2, with a possible D match to TRBD2 (5 bases). V dropped 3 bases and J dropped 6 bases, with 8 bases sitting between them. The CDR3 length is 13 residues. Germline CDR1 SGHAT, CDR2 FQDESV (reference sequence). The CDR3 here is CASSFIGAGELFF. In DNA form, the CDR3 reads TGTGCCAGCAGCTTTATCGGGGCCGGGGAGCTGTTTTTT.

CDR3 nucleotide sequence: TGTGCCAGCAGCCCACTAGCGGGAGAGGGTAATGAGCAGTTCTTC. Amino acid sequence: CASSPLAGEGNEQFF. This chain links TRBV11-3 with TRBJ2-1; 11 nucleotides agree with TRBD2. This CDR3 has 15 amino acids. V lost 5 bases to trimming and J lost 7 bases; unmatched junction nucleotides: 7. Germline values: CDR1 SGHNT, CDR2 YENEEA.

The V and J genes are TRBV30 and TRBJ1-4, with TRBD1 matching 8 bases. CDR1 is GTSNPN and CDR2 is SVGIG in the germline V gene (reference sequence). This CDR3 has 14 amino acids. The trim removed 7 bases at V and 5 bases at J, leaving 9 bases unmatched. CDR3 sequence reads: CASTPSGGNEKLFF. The CDR3, as DNA: TGTGCCTCGACCCCCTCAGGGGGCAATGAAAAACTGTTTTTT.

The J gene is TRBJ2-1, the V gene TRBV19; 10 nucleotides match TRBD2. V lost 6 bases and J lost 6; bases outside the gene matches: 8. CDR1 and CDR2 (germline): LNHDA, SQIVND (reference sequence). The CDR3 has 15 residues. CDR3 amino acids: CASRGSSGSPNEQFF. CDR3 in DNA: TGTGCCAGTAGAGGGTCTAGCGGGAGCCCCAATGAGCAGTTCTTC.

V usage is TRBV5-3 and J usage is TRBJ2-3; 9 nucleotides align to TRBD2. TRBV5-3 is given ORF status, its function remaining uncertain. J lost 4 bases, V lost 0 bases, and 15 bases had no gene match. The CDR3 loop spans 19 amino acids. The CDR3 nucleotides read TGTGCCAGAAGCTTGGATCCCGCGGGAGGGCCCTCTTCCGCAGATACGCAGTATTTT. Residues: CARSLDPAGGPSSADTQYF.

The rearrangement joins TRBV10-3 to TRBJ2-3; 7 bases line up with TRBD2. V lost 3 bases to trimming and J lost 4 bases; unmatched junction nucleotides: 13. Germline V gene lookup returns CDR1 ENHRY and CDR2 SYGVKD. The CDR3 contains 17 residues. CDR3 bases: TGTGCCATCAGTGATATAGTGCGGGAGATCGGGGCAGATACGCAGTATTTT. Amino acid sequence: CAISDIVREIGADTQYF.

In DNA form, the CDR3 reads TGCGCCAGCAGCTTGCTTACGGGGACTACCTACGAGCAGTACTTC. Its protein product is CASSLLTGTTYEQYF. This chain links TRBV5-1 with TRBJ2-7, with 7 bases identical to TRBD2. V dropped 1 base and J dropped 2; count of bases not matched to a gene: 6. Germline loops: CDR1 SGHRS, CDR2 YFSETQ. This CDR3 contains 15 residues.

V gene TRBV7-8 combines with J gene TRBJ2-1; 9 bases fit TRBD2. This CDR3 spans 13 amino acids. V lost 3 bases and J lost 15; bases outside the gene matches: 9. Germline V lookup: CDR1 SGHVS, CDR2 FQNEAQ. CDR3: CASSLLAGRQGFF. The CDR3 DNA is TGTGCCAGCAGCTTGCTAGCGGGGAGGCAGGGGTTCTTC. Looking up the rest from reference TRBV7-8 and TRBJ2-1 gives the full variable domain: GAGVSQSPRYKVAKRGQDVALRCDPISGHVSLFWYQQALGQGPEFLTYFQNEAQLDKSGLPSDRFFAERPEGSVSTLKIQRTQQEDSAVYLCASSLLAGRQGFFGPGTRLTVL.

This chain uses TRBV19 with TRBJ2-7; D is perhaps TRBD1 (5 bases). Between the trimmed V and J ends, which lost 2 bases and 6 bases, there was a span of 14 bases. From germline, CDR1 is LNHDA and CDR2 SQIVND (reference sequence). The CDR3 is made up of 14 amino acids. CDR3 nucleotide sequence: TGTGCCAGTAGTATAAGCAGGGAAGGTGGCGAGCAGTACTTC. It is translated as CASSISREGGEQYF.

The chain joins TRBV7-2 to TRBJ2-1, with D possibly matching TRBD2 (5 bases). CDR1 is SGHTA and CDR2 is FQGNSA in the germline V gene. This CDR3 region has 15 residues. V was pared by 2 bases and J by 3 bases, with 11 bases between. CDR3 DNA sequence: TGTGCCAGCAGCTTAACGAGCGGAAACTACAATGAGCAGTTCTTC. This codes for CASSLTSGNYNEQFF.

The chain links TRBV3-1 (or the pseudogene TRBV3-2) to TRBJ2-3, with 10 bases identical to TRBD2. The CDR3 runs to 16 residues. With 2 bases clipped from V and 1 base from J, the junction kept 3 bases outside the gene matches. Germline lookup yields CDR1 LGHDT and CDR2 YNNKEL (reference sequence). CDR3 DNA: TGTGCCAGCAGCCAAACAGCGGGGGGGGGCACAGATACGCAGTATTTT. It encodes CASSQTAGGGTDTQYF.

The chain carries TRBV6-5 and TRBJ1-4; 11 positions match TRBD1. The CDR3 is 13 amino acids. V shed 6 bases and J 7 bases; nucleotides not matched to a gene: 1. Looked up from germline, CDR1 is MNHEY and CDR2 is SVGAGI. CDR3 sequence: CASRDRGREKLFF. CDR3 nucleotide sequence: TGTGCCAGCAGGGACAGGGGGCGTGAAAAACTGTTTTTT.

The table lists this clone with a few counts. The chain recombines TRBV10-3 with TRBJ2-7, with a tentative D call TRBD2 (7 bases). This CDR3 region has 13 residues. Germline V gives CDR1 ENHRY, CDR2 SYGVKD. Trimming shortened V by 10 bases and J by 5 bases, and 18 bases separated the two germline ends. In nucleotides, the CDR3 is TGTGCCACCGAGGGGGGGGCTATCCACGAGCAGTACTTC. Its protein is CATEGGAIHEQYF.